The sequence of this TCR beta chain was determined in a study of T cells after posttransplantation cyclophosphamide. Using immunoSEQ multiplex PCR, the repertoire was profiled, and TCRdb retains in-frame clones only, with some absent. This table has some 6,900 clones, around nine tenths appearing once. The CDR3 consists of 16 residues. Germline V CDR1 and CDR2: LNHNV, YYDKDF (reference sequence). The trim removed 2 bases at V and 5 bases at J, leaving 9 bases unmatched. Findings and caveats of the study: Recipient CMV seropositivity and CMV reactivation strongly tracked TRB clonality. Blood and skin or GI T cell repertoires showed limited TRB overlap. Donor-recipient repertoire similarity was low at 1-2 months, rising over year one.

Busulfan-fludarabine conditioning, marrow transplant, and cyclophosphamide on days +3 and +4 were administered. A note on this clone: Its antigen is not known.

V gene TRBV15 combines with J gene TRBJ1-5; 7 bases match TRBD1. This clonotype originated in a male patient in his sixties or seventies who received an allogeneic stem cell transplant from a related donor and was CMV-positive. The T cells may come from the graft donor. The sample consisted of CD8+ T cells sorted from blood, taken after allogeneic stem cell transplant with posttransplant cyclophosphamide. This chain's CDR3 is CATSRSSHRGHQPQHF. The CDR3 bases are TGTGCCACCAGCAGATCCTCACACAGGGGACATCAGCCCCAGCATTTT.